The present entry profiles one T cell receptor beta chain with its context. No antigen is known for it. The input lacks base qualities; no much larger clone sits a single base away. To sequence the TCRbeta CDR3 region, genomic DNA was isolated from the sorted cells. The immunoSEQ Assay was used for sequencing of TCRbeta CDR3 regions. Drawn from immuneACCESS, this table holds only the in-frame rearrangements with V and J called that TCRdb kept. Clones are partly lost; checked studies trace under half to an unresolved V gene and leave the rest unexplained. In this sample the table shows 50,000 to 70,000 clones, around 90% of which occur a single time. 3% to 4% of the sample is taken by the ten largest. Via the germline V gene (reference sequence), CDR1 is LNHDA and CDR2 SQIVND. V and J lose 3 bases and 11 bases, and a span of 13 bases separates them. Its CDR3 holds 12 amino acids, cysteine through phenylalanine. The kept DNA is CDR3 alone, 36 bases in frame from the first base.

The source of the sample is a study of OX40 agonist ivuxolimab in advanced cancers. With respect to the entire study: Ivuxolimab was an agonistic, fully human IgG2 monoclonal antibody directed against OX40 (CD134), a costimulatory receptor. Intravenous ivuxolimab was administered to patients every 2 weeks at six dose levels: 0.01, 0.1, 0.3, 1.5, 3 and 10 mg/kg. Among the approximately 54 dose-escalation patients, about 20 had hepatocellular carcinoma, approximately 15 melanoma, 9 renal cell carcinoma and 9 head and neck cancer. In the dose-escalation cohort, about four fifths of patients were male, and the mean age was 60 years with a range of about 20 to 79. Prior anti-PD-1, anti-PD-L1 or anti-CTLA-4 therapy was permitted, and about 40% of dose-escalation patients had received checkpoint inhibitors. Three dose-escalation patients achieved partial responses, one with hepatocellular carcinoma and two with cutaneous melanoma. Peripheral TCRbeta sequencing aimed to test whether ivuxolimab altered TCR sequence diversity and caused clonal T-cell expansion. The paper covers the monotherapy dose-escalation part of the phase I ivuxolimab trial, which included N = 52 patients. The research as a whole found: In the 0.1-3.0 mg/kg groups, partial responders were among the patients with the lowest normalized peripheral clonal expansion, particularly in CD8+ T cells. On average, CD8+ T cells showed more expanded clones than CD4+ T cells after ivuxolimab. Low levels of normalized T-cell clonal expansion were also seen in some patients who did not respond. The antigen specificity of the peripheral T cells that underwent clonal expansion was not determined. Clonal expansion of both CD4+ and CD8+ blood T cells was observed from baseline to week 6 at doses 0.1 to 3.0 mg/kg.

Patients with a history of autoimmune disease or receiving systemic immunosuppression were excluded from the trial. Peripheral blood for TCR sequencing was drawn from every dose cohort at baseline, at cycle 4 day 1 and at cycle 7 day 1. Samples came from an open-label, multicenter, first-in-human phase I dose-escalation trial of ivuxolimab. The trial enrolled adults with locally advanced or metastatic head and neck squamous cell, hepatocellular, melanoma or renal cell carcinoma. Before TCR sequencing, CD4+ T cells and CD8+ T cells from peripheral blood were sorted into separate populations. The chain is assembled from TRBV19 and TRBJ1-1; 6 matching bases give a weak D call of TRBD1. Source: CD4+ or CD8+ T cells sorted from blood, taken in a trial of the OX40 agonist ivuxolimab. The receptor was derived from an adult with an advanced solid tumor such as melanoma, head and neck, liver or kidney cancer. The DNA reads TGTGCCAGTAGTATCGGCAGGGGCGCCGCTTTCTTT. Its protein reads: CASSIGRGAAFF.